The 8 T cell receptor beta chains given below trace back to one sample, sequenced in a study of blood T cells in healthy people across ages. With a J-beta primer mix and a sample-barcoded 5' primer, a second PCR ran 7 to 11 cycles. Each CDR3 protein is one row after TCRdb ran MiXCR on the 5' RACE reads. The sample has about 900,000 distinct CDR3 sequences; around 62% are singletons. Sequencing was performed on blood. These receptors originate from a man aged 30 to 39 in good health.

Concerning this clonotype: Likely a read error: the CDR3 ends without its conserved phenylalanine or tryptophan. The chain has TRBV20-1 and TRBJ2-1; TRBD2 might be the D (7 bases). Trimming removed 1 base from V and 4 bases from J, with 14 bases in between. The germline CDR1 and CDR2 sequences are DFQATT and SNEGSKA (reference sequence). There are 15 residues in the CDR3. The DNA of the CDR3 is TGCAGTGCTAGAGCGGGGGGCAGGGGATACAATGAGCAGTTCTCC. Amino acids: CSARAGGRGYNEQFS.

The CDR3 DNA reads as TGTGCCAGCAGTTTATATTCTGGGAACGAGCAGTACTTC. This sequence encodes CASSLYSGNEQYF. V is TRBV28 and J is TRBJ2-7; the D is unclear. V lost 1 base, J lost 5 bases, and 9 bases lay in between. The CDR3 spans 13 residues. Germline V gene sequence: CDR1 MDHEN, CDR2 SYDVKM. Combining the CDR3 with reference TRBV28 and TRBJ2-7 gives the whole variable domain DVKVTQSSRYLVKRTGEKVFLECVQDMDHENMFWYRQDPGLGLRLIYFSYDVKMKEKGDIPEGYSVSREKKERFSLILESASTNQTSMYLCASSLYSGNEQYFGPGTRLTVT.

A note on this clonotype: The junction differs from germline at one of its ends, possibly a read error. V usage is TRBV7-2 and J usage is TRBJ2-7; 9 bases map to TRBD2. This CDR3 is built from 15 residues. The germline V gene has CDR1 SGHTA and CDR2 FQGNSA. The CDR3 sequence: CASSLAGGGAYEQYF. For the CDR3, the DNA is TGCGCCAGCAGCTTGGCTGGCGGGGGGGCCTACGAGCAGTACTTC.

The chain is built from TRBV4-2 and TRBJ2-1; 8 nucleotides match TRBD2. Germline V gives CDR1 LGHNA, CDR2 YNFKEQ. V dropped 0 bases and J dropped 14; count of bases not matched to a gene: 9. This CDR3 is built from 14 residues. DNA of the CDR3: TGTGCCAGCAGCCAAGACCACCCAGGGACTAGGAAGTTCTTC. This encodes CASSQDHPGTRKFF.

V and J are TRBV29-1 and TRBJ2-7; 7 bases match TRBD1. The CDR3 spans 14 residues. J was trimmed by 0 bases and V by 6 bases; bases with no gene match: 8. Germline values: CDR1 SQVTM, CDR2 ANQGSEA. CDR3 residues: CSVVLNRGSYEQYF. The CDR3 DNA sequence: TGCAGCGTCGTCCTAAACAGGGGCTCCTACGAGCAGTACTTC.

The chain has TRBV7-2 and TRBJ2-5; D possibly corresponds to TRBD1 (6 bases). Germline V gene data show CDR1 as SGHTA and CDR2 as FQGNSA. The CDR3 is made up of 15 amino acids. V shed 5 bases and J shed 7 bases, with 20 bases lying between them. As DNA, the CDR3 is TGTGCCAGCAGCCCCTGGCAGGGACAAGGGGGGACCCAGTACTTC. It is translated as CASSPWQGQGGTQYF. The entire variable domain, with the rest obtained from reference TRBV7-2 and TRBJ2-5, is as follows: GAGVSQSPSNKVTEKGKDVELRCDPISGHTALYWYRQSLGQGLEFLIYFQGNSAPDKSGLPSDRFSAERTGGSVSTLTIQRTQQEDSAVYLCASSPWQGQGGTQYFGPGTRLLVL.

The chain combines TRBV29-1 with TRBJ2-1; D unresolved. Trimming took off 2 bases at V and 5 bases at J, with 10 bases between the two ends. Germline V lookup: CDR1 SQVTM, CDR2 ANQGSEA. The CDR3 has 13 residues. CDR3 DNA: TGCAGCGTTGAATTTGAATGGCACAATGAGCAGTTCTTC. It codes for CSVEFEWHNEQFF.

This clonotype turned up a few times. J is TRBJ2-5 and V is TRBV6-5; no clear D gene. In germline, CDR1 is MNHEY, CDR2 SVGAGI. This CDR3 is built from 13 residues. V lost 0 bases, J lost 11 bases, and 13 bases lay in between. This chain's CDR3 is CASSYSALAQQYF. The CDR3 coding sequence is TGTGCCAGCAGTTACTCCGCACTCGCCCAGCAGTACTTC.